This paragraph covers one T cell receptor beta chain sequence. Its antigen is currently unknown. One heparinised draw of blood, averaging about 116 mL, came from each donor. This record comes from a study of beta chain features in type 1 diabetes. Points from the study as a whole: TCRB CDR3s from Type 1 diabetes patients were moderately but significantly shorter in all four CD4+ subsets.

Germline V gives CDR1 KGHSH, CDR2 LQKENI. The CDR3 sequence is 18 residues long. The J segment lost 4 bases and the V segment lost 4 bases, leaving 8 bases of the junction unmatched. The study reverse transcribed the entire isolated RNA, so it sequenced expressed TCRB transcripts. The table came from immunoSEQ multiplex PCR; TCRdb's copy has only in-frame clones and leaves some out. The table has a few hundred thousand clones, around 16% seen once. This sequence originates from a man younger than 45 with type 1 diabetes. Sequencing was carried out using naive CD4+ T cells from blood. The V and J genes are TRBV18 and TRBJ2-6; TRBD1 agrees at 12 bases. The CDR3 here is CASSRDRDRGRGANVLTF. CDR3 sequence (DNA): TGTGCCAGCTCACGCGACCGGGACAGGGGGCGCGGGGCCAACGTCCTGACTTTC.